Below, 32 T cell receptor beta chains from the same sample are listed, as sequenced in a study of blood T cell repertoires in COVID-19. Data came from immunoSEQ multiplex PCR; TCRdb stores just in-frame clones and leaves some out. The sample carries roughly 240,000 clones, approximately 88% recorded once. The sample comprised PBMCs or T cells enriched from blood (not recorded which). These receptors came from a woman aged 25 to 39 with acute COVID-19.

The CDR3 loop reads CASSPSTGKYSPLHF. The CDR3 DNA reads as TGTGCCAGCTCACCAAGTACAGGGAAATATTCACCCCTCCACTTT. The chain is built from TRBV18 and TRBJ1-6; possible D gene TRBD1, 6 bases. The V gene lost 2 bases and the J gene lost 8 bases, with 13 bases spanning the gap. The CDR3 runs 15 residues. Per germline, CDR1 KGHSH and CDR2 LQKENI.

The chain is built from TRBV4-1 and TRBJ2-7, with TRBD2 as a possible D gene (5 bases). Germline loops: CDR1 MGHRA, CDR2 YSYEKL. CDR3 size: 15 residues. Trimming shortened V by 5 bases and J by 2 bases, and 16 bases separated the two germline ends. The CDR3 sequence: CASSSPLAKTYEQYF. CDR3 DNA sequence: TGCGCCAGCAGCTCCCCTCTAGCCAAAACCTACGAGCAGTACTTC.

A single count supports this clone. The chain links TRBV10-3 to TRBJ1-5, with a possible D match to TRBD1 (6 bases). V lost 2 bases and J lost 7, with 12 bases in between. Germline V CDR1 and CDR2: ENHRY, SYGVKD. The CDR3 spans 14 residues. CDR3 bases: TGTGCCATCAGTGAGGGGGAGGGGGACCAGCCCCAGCATTTT. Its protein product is CAISEGEGDQPQHF.

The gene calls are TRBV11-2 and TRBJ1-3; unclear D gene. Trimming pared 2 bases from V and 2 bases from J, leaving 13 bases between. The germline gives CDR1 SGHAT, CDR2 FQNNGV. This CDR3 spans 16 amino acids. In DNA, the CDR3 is TGTGCCAGCAGCTTATACCGGGGAACCGCTGGAAACACCATATATTTT. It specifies CASSLYRGTAGNTIYF.

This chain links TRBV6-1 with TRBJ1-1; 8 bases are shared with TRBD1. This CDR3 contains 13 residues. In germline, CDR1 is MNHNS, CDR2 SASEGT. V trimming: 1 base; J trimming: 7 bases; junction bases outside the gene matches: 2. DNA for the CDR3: TGTGCCAGCAGTGAAGGGACAGGGTATGAAGCTTTCTTT. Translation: CASSEGTGYEAFF.

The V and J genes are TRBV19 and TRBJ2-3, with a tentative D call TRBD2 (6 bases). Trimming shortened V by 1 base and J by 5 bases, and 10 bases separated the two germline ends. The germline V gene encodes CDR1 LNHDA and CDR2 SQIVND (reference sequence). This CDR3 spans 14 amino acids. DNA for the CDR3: TGTGCCAGTAGTATAGCGGGGGTAGAAGATACGCAGTATTTT. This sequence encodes CASSIAGVEDTQYF.

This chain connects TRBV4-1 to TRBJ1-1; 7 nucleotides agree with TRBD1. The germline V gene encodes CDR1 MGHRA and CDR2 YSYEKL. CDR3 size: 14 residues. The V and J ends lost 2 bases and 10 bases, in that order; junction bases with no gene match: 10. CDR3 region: CASSQTRQGLGAFF. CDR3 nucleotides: TGCGCCAGCAGCCAAACGCGACAGGGATTGGGAGCTTTCTTT.

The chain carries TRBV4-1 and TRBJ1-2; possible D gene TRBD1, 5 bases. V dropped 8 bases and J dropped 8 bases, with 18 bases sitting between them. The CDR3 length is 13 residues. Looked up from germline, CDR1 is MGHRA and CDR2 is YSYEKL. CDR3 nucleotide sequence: TGCGCCAGCCACAGCCAAGGAAGGGGAGGCTACACCTTC. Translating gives CASHSQGRGGYTF.

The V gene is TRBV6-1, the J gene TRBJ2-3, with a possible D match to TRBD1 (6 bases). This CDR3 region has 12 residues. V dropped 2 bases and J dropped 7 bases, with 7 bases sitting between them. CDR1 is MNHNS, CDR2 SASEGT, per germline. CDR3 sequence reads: CASSEQGNTQYF. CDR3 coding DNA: TGTGCCAGCAGTGAACAGGGGAATACGCAGTATTTT.

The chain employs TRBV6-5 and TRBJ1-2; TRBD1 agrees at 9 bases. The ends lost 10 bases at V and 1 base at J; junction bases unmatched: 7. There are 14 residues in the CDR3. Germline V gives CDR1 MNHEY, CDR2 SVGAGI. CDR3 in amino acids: CAIQDRGLNYGYTF. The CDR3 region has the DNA TGTGCCATTCAGGACAGGGGACTTAACTATGGCTACACCTTC.

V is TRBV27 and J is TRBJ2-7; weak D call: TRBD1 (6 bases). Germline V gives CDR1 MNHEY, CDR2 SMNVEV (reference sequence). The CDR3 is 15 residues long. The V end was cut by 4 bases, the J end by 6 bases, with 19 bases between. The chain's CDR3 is CASSSDATGSGEQYF. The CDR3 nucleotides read TGTGCCAGCAGTTCTGATGCGACAGGATCAGGCGAGCAGTACTTC.

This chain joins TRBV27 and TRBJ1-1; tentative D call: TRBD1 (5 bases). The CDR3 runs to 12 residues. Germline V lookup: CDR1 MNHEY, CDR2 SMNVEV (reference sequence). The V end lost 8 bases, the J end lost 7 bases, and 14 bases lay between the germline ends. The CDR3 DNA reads TGTGCCAGCGGGCATGGGGCCTTTGAAGCTTTCTTT. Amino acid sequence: CASGHGAFEAFF.

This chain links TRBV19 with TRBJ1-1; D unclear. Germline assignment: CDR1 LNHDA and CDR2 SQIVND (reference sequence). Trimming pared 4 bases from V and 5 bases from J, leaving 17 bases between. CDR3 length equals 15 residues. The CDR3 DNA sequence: TGTGCCAGTAGTACTCCGCCGGACTTAAAAACTGAAGCTTTCTTT. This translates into CASSTPPDLKTEAFF.

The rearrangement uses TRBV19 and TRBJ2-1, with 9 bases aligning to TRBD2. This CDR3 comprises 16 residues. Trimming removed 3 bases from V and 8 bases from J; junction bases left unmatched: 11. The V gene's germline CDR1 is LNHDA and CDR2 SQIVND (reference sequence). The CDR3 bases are TGTGCCAGTAGTATCGATGGGAGAGCGGGGGGTTATGAGCAGTTCTTC. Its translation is CASSIDGRAGGYEQFF.

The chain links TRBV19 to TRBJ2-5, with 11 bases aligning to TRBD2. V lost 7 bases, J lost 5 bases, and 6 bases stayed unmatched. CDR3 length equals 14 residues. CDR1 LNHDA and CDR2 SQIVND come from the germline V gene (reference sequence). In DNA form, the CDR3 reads TGTGCCAGTAATAGCGGGGGGGCTCTGGAGACCCAGTACTTC. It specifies CASNSGGALETQYF.

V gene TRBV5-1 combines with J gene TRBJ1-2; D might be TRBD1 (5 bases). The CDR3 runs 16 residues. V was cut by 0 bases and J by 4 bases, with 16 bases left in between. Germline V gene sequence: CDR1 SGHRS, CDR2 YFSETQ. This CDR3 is CASSLESAGNGYGYTF. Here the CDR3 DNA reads TGCGCCAGCAGCTTGGAGAGCGCAGGGAACGGCTATGGCTACACCTTC.

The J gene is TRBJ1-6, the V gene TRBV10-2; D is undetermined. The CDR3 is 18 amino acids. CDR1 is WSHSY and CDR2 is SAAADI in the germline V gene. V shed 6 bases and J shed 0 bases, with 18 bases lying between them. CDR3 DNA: TGCGCCAGCAGGGCTCGGTTCACAGAGAGCTCCTATAATTCACCCCTCCACTTT. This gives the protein CASRARFTESSYNSPLHF.

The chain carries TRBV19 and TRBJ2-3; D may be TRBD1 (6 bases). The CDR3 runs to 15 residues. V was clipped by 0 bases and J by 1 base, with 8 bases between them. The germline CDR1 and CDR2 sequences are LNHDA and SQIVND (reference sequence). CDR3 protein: CASSIEGARTDTQYF. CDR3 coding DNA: TGTGCCAGTAGTATAGAGGGGGCCCGCACAGATACGCAGTATTTT.

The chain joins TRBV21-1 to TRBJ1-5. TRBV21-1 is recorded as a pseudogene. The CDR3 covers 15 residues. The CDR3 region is CASSKSGGLDQPQHF. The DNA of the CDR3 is TGTGCCAGCAGCAAAAGTGGAGGGTTGGATCAGCCCCAGCATTTT.

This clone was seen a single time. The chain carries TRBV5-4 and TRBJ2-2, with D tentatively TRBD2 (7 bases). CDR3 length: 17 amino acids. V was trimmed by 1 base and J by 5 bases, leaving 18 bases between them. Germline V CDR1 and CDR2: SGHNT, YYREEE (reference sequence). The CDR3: CASSLRVGGPVTGELFF. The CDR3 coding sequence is TGTGCCAGCAGCTTGCGTGTGGGGGGGCCGGTGACCGGGGAGCTGTTTTTT.

CDR3 sequence (DNA): TGTGCCACCGGGGGGCGGGGGGCAGACAAGAACACTGAAGCTTTCTTT. Residues: CATGGRGADKNTEAFF. The genes are TRBV24-1 and TRBJ1-1; D perhaps matches TRBD1 (6 bases). Trimming removed 9 bases at V and 1 base at J, with 20 bases between. In germline, CDR1 is KGHDR, CDR2 SFDVKD. The CDR3 length is 16 residues.

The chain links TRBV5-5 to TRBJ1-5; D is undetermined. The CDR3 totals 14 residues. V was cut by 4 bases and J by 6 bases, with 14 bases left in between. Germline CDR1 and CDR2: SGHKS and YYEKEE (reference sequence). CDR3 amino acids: CASSAPGGGQPQHF. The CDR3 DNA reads TGTGCCAGCAGCGCCCCAGGAGGCGGTCAGCCCCAGCATTTT.

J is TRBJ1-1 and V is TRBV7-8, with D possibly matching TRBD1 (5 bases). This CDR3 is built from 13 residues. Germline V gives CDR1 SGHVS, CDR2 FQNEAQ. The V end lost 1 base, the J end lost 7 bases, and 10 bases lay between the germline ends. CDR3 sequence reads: CASSLGGPNEAFF. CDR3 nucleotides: TGTGCCAGCAGCTTAGGGGGCCCAAATGAAGCTTTCTTT.

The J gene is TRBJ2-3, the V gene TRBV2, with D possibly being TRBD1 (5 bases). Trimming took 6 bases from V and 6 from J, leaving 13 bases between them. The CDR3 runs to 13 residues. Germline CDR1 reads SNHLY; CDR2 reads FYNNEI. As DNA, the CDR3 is TGTGCCAGCAGAGACAGTGCACGGGATACGCAGTATTTT. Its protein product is CASRDSARDTQYF.

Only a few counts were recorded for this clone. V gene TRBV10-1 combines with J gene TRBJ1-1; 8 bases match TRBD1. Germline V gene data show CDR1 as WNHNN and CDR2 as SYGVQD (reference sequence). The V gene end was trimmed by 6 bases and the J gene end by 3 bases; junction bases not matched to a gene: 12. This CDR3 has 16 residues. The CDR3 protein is CASSANRLTGDTEAFF. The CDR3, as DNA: TGCGCCAGCAGCGCCAACAGATTGACAGGGGACACTGAAGCTTTCTTT.

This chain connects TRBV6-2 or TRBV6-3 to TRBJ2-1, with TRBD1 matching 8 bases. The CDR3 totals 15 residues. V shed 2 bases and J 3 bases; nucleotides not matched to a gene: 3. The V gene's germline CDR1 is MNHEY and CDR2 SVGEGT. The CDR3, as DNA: TGTGCCAGCAGTTACCGGGACAGGATCTACAATGAGCAGTTCTTC. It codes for CASSYRDRIYNEQFF.

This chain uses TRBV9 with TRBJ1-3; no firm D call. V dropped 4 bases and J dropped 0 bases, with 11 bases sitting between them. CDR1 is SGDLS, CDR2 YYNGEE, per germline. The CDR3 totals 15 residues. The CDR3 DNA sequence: TGTGCCAGCAGCCCTAGAGCTGACTCTGGAAACACCATATATTTT. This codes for CASSPRADSGNTIYF.

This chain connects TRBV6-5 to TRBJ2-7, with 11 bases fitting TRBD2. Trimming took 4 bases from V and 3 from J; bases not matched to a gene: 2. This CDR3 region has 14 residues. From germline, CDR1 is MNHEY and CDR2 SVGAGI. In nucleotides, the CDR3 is TGTGCCAGCAGTTTAGCGGGGGGGGACTACGAGCAGTACTTC. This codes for CASSLAGGDYEQYF.

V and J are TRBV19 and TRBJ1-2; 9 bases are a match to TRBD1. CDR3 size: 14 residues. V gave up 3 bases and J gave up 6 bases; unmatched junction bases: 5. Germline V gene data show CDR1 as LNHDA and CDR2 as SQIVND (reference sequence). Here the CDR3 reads CASSIRDRVHGYTF. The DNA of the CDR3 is TGTGCCAGTAGTATTAGGGACAGGGTCCATGGCTACACCTTC.

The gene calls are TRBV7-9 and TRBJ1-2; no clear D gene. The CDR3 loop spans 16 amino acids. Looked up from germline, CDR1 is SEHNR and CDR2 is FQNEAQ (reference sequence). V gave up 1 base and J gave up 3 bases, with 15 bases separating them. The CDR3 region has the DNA TGTGCCAGCAGCTTAGGAGTCAGGCTAAAGCACTATGGCTACACCTTC. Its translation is CASSLGVRLKHYGYTF. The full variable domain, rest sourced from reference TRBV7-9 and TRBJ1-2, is DTGVSQNPRHKITKRGQNVTFRCDPISEHNRLYWYRQTLGQGPEFLTYFQNEAQLEKSRLLSDRFSAERPKGSFSTLEIQRTEQGDSAMYLCASSLGVRLKHYGYTFGSGTRLTVV.

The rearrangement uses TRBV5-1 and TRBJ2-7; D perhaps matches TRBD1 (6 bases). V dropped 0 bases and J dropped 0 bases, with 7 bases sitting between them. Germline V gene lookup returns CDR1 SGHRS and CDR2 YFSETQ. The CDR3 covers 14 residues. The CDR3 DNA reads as TGCGCCAGCAGCTTGGGGGACACCTCCTACGAGCAGTACTTC. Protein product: CASSLGDTSYEQYF.

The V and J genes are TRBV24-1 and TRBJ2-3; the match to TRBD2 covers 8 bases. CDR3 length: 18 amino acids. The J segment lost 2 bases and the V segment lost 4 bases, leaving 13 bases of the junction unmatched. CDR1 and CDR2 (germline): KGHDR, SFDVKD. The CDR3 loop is CATSDSPRGGEFTDTQYF. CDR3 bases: TGTGCCACCAGTGACTCTCCTCGGGGGGGTGAGTTCACAGATACGCAGTATTTT.